These 28 T cell receptor beta chains were sequenced from one sample in a study of CD8 T cells in ankylosing spondylitis. From the 5' RACE reads, TCRdb called clonotypes with MiXCR, one entry per CDR3 protein. The sample includes around 540,000 distinct CDR3 sequences, roughly 12% seen only once; the top ten take 6.8%. No antigen is known for these receptors. General study points: For ankylosing spondylitis blood, a TCR beta motif of 7 or 8 highly homologous variants appeared characteristic.

Sequenced material: blood, either unsorted or a sorted T cell fraction (not recorded which). All receptors derive from a male donor with ankylosing spondylitis.

In its sample, this clonotype was seen a few times. The chain combines TRBV20-1 with TRBJ2-7, with TRBD2 identical over 9 bases. J gave up 0 bases and V 3 bases, and 6 bases lay outside the gene matches. Germline V CDR1 and CDR2: DFQATT, SNEGSKA (reference sequence). This CDR3 is 15 amino acids long. The CDR3 coding sequence is TGCAGTGCTAGGAAGGTAGCGGGGGACTCCTACGAGCAGTACTTC. The encoded protein is CSARKVAGDSYEQYF.

This clonotype was detected only a few times. The V and J genes are TRBV18 and TRBJ2-3; 12 nucleotides line up with TRBD2. J was trimmed by 1 base and V by 8 bases; bases with no gene match: 7. Per the germline V gene, CDR1 is KGHSH and CDR2 is LQKENI. The CDR3 length is 16 residues. CDR3 protein: CASLRTSGTGTDTQYF. In DNA form, the CDR3 reads TGTGCCAGCCTCCGGACTAGCGGGACGGGCACAGATACGCAGTATTTT.

There are a few counts of this clonotype. The chain joins TRBV2 to TRBJ2-1; no reliable D call. CDR3 length: 11 amino acids. Trimming removed 7 bases at V and 9 bases at J, with 10 bases between. The V gene's germline CDR1 is SNHLY and CDR2 FYNNEI. CDR3 coding DNA: TGTGCCAGCAAGGGCGAGACTGAGCAGTTCTTC. It yields the protein CASKGETEQFF.

This clonotype was counted between two and nine times. The rearrangement links TRBV25-1 to TRBJ2-1, with 7 positions matching TRBD2. The trim removed 6 bases at V and 5 bases at J, leaving 13 bases unmatched. Germline values: CDR1 MGHDK, CDR2 SYGVNS. The CDR3 is 16 residues long. CDR3 bases: TGTGCCAGCAGACCGGTCGGGGCTAGCGGAAACAATGAGCAGTTCTTC. Amino acids: CASRPVGASGNNEQFF.

This chain connects TRBV6-1 to TRBJ1-2; 8 nucleotides align to TRBD1. CDR1 is MNHNS, CDR2 SASEGT, per germline. The CDR3 is 15 amino acids. Trimming cost V 5 bases and J 6 bases; bases outside gene matches: 11. The CDR3: CASSQTRTGFDGYTF. In DNA, the CDR3 is TGTGCCAGCAGTCAAACTAGGACAGGGTTTGATGGCTACACCTTC.

V is TRBV5-1 and J is TRBJ2-3; TRBD2 aligns across 8 bases. Unmatched junction bases numbered 5, after V lost 5 bases and J lost 3 bases. CDR3 length: 14 amino acids. The germline CDR1 and CDR2 sequences are SGHRS and YFSETQ. CDR3 nucleotides: TGCGCCAGCAGGCGGGAGGTGTTTACAGATACGCAGTATTTT. This codes for CASRREVFTDTQYF.

This clonotype has ten or more counts. The rearrangement links TRBV2 to TRBJ1-3; D remains ambiguous. Germline V lookup: CDR1 SNHLY, CDR2 FYNNEI. V was clipped by 7 bases and J by 2 bases, with 9 bases between them. This CDR3 contains 13 residues. The CDR3 is CASKRGTGNTIYF. CDR3 nucleotide sequence: TGTGCCAGCAAGCGGGGAACTGGAAACACCATATATTTT.

The rearrangement links TRBV3-1 to TRBJ1-5, with TRBD1 matching 9 bases. Germline CDR1 and CDR2: LGHDT and YNNKEL (reference sequence). The CDR3 runs to 17 residues. V was clipped by 4 bases and J by 6 bases; unmatched bases: 13. For the CDR3, the DNA is TGTGCCAGCAGCCCAGGACAGGGGAAAGGGACGGCTCAGCCCCAGCATTTT. It translates to CASSPGQGKGTAQPQHF.

The chain joins TRBV10-1 to TRBJ2-2, with D perhaps TRBD2 (5 bases). V lost 4 bases and J 3 bases, leaving 9 bases between the germline ends. This CDR3 comprises 14 residues. CDR1 is WNHNN and CDR2 is SYGVQD in the germline V gene (reference sequence). The CDR3: CASSVGSDTGELFF. CDR3 bases: TGCGCCAGCAGTGTTGGTAGCGACACCGGGGAGCTGTTTTTT.

There are many counts of this clonotype. The DNA of the CDR3 is TGTGCCAGCTCTAGGGTAGACTCCTACAATGAGCAGTTCTTC. This encodes CASSRVDSYNEQFF. V is TRBV10-3 and J is TRBJ2-1; D gene uncertain. V lost 10 bases and J lost 0, with 13 bases in between. The germline CDR1 and CDR2 sequences are ENHRY and SYGVKD. The CDR3 has 14 residues.

The chain combines TRBV6-1 with TRBJ2-1; 10 nucleotides align to TRBD2. Germline V gene data show CDR1 as MNHNS and CDR2 as SASEGT. The V and J ends lost 6 bases and 8 bases, in that order; junction bases with no gene match: 4. The CDR3 loop spans 13 amino acids. The CDR3 protein is CASRRGTSDEQFF. CDR3 coding DNA: TGTGCCAGCAGACGAGGGACTAGCGATGAGCAGTTCTTC.

This clonotype was counted ten times or more. The chain uses TRBV2 and TRBJ2-7; D call uncertain. The CDR3 totals 14 residues. Germline-derived CDR1 and CDR2 are SNHLY and FYNNEI. Trimming removed 4 bases from V and 0 bases from J, with 10 bases in between. The CDR3 nucleotides read TGTGCCAGCAGTGGGCCCGGGCGCTCCTACGAGCAGTACGTC. Translating it yields CASSGPGRSYEQYV.

This clonotype was detected only a few times. V gene TRBV12-3 or TRBV12-4 combines with J gene TRBJ1-6; D may be TRBD1 (6 bases). CDR3 length: 14 amino acids. V was trimmed by 6 bases and J by 6 bases, leaving 12 bases between them. The CDR3 spells CASSKTGTNSPLHF. The CDR3 DNA reads as TGTGCCAGCAGCAAAACAGGGACTAATTCACCCCTCCACTTT.

Only a few counts were recorded for this clonotype. The V call is TRBV11-2, the J call TRBJ2-7; D might be TRBD1 or TRBD2, each matching 5 bases. V was trimmed by 4 bases and J by 2 bases, leaving 12 bases between them. CDR1 SGHAT and CDR2 FQNNGV come from the germline V gene. CDR3 size: 14 residues. The CDR3 DNA reads TGTGCCAGCAGCTGGGGGAGTGGGGCCTACGAGCAGTACGTC. Translation gives CASSWGSGAYEQYV.

The V and J genes are TRBV29-1 and TRBJ1-1, with D possibly TRBD1 on 5 matching bases. Germline CDR1 SQVTM, CDR2 ANQGSEA. Trimming left V 8 bases short and J 5 bases short, with 15 bases between. The CDR3 has 12 residues. CDR3 in DNA: TGCAGCTCGACGAGGGACCTGACTGAAGCTTTCTTT. Translation: CSSTRDLTEAFF.

The table lists this clonotype with a few counts. The V and J genes are TRBV5-1 and TRBJ2-1; the D gene is possibly TRBD1 (6 bases). This CDR3 has 13 amino acids. The germline V gene has CDR1 SGHRS and CDR2 YFSETQ. Trimming removed 4 bases from V and 5 bases from J, with 10 bases in between. The CDR3 is CASSEGDNNEQFF. The CDR3 DNA reads as TGCGCCAGCAGCGAGGGGGACAACAATGAGCAGTTCTTC.

This clonotype was detected only a few times. This chain uses TRBV14 with TRBJ2-7; 11 nucleotides agree with TRBD1. Trimming cost V 4 bases and J 6 bases; bases outside gene matches: 5. Germline CDR1 is SGHDN and CDR2 is FVKESK. The CDR3 sequence is 14 residues long. Here the CDR3 reads CASSLRDRGTEQYF. The CDR3 DNA reads TGTGCCAGCAGCCTCCGGGACAGGGGGACCGAGCAGTACTTC.

This clonotype was observed many times. The chain couples TRBV12-3 or TRBV12-4 to TRBJ2-1; D is perhaps TRBD2 (6 bases). The ends were cut back, 6 bases at V and 6 bases at J, with 9 bases in the middle. The CDR3 extends over 12 amino acids. The CDR3 region is CASSTGVNEQFF. In DNA form, the CDR3 reads TGTGCCAGCAGCACGGGGGTCAATGAGCAGTTCTTC.

This clonotype was found many times. The rearrangement uses TRBV2 and TRBJ2-1; no firm D call. The CDR3 sequence is 11 residues long. The V gene lost 1 base and the J gene lost 10 bases, with 5 bases spanning the gap. Per the germline V gene, CDR1 is SNHLY and CDR2 is FYNNEI. In DNA form, the CDR3 reads TGTGCCAGCAGTGAAGGAGACGAGCAGTTCTTC. It encodes CASSEGDEQFF.

This clonotype was observed many times. V gene TRBV3-1 combines with J gene TRBJ2-2; 11 bases match TRBD2. This CDR3 contains 15 residues. Germline V CDR1 and CDR2: LGHDT, YNNKEL (reference sequence). V gave up 2 bases and J gave up 6 bases; unmatched junction bases: 2. The DNA of the CDR3 is TGTGCCAGCAGCCAACTAGCGGGAGGACCCGGGGAGCTGTTTTTT. Its protein product is CASSQLAGGPGELFF.

The table lists this clonotype with a few counts. J is TRBJ2-1 and V is TRBV7-8; 12 bases fit TRBD2. CDR1 and CDR2 (germline): SGHVS, FQNEAQ. The V segment lost 5 bases and the J segment 14 bases; nucleotides outside the gene matches: 7. CDR3 length: 13 residues. The CDR3 nucleotides are TGTGCCAGCAGCCCCCCGCTAGCGGGAGGGGAGTTCTTC. Protein product: CASSPPLAGGEFF.

This clonotype was seen many times. The V and J genes are TRBV5-1 and TRBJ2-1; a weak D match, TRBD2 (5 bases). V was clipped by 0 bases and J by 5 bases, with 9 bases between them. The CDR3 has 14 amino acids. Germline V gives CDR1 SGHRS, CDR2 YFSETQ. The CDR3 sequence is CASSLVDWNNEQFF. Written as DNA, the CDR3 is TGCGCCAGCAGCTTGGTGGACTGGAACAATGAGCAGTTCTTC.

This clonotype was found a few times. The rearrangement joins TRBV7-9 to TRBJ2-7; the D is unclear. V lost 5 bases, J lost 4 bases, and 9 bases lay in between. In germline, CDR1 is SEHNR, CDR2 FQNEAQ (reference sequence). The CDR3 has 12 amino acids. The CDR3 DNA follows: TGTGCCAGCAGCCGTTACAGTTACGAGCAGTACTTC. Translation: CASSRYSYEQYF.

This clonotype was counted many times. The gene calls are TRBV5-1 and TRBJ1-1; 7 bases agree with TRBD1. The CDR3 sequence is 15 residues long. Germline CDR1 is SGHRS and CDR2 is YFSETQ. After removal of 3 bases from V and 2 bases from J, the junction contained 7 bases not matched to a gene. This CDR3 is CASSYHRDRNTEAFF. CDR3 coding DNA: TGCGCCAGCAGCTACCACCGGGACAGAAACACTGAAGCTTTCTTT.

The chain carries TRBV19 and TRBJ2-3; no firm D call. The CDR3 totals 14 residues. Germline V gene data show CDR1 as LNHDA and CDR2 as SQIVND (reference sequence). Trimming took 6 bases from V and 9 from J, leaving 19 bases between them. CDR3 DNA sequence: TGTGCCAGTAGCCTTACCGGGCCAACTTTAACGCAGTATTTT. Protein: CASSLTGPTLTQYF.

This clonotype came up many times. The rearrangement uses TRBV7-9 and TRBJ2-1, with TRBD2 identical over 9 bases. This CDR3 contains 15 residues. V lost 2 bases to trimming and J lost 7 bases; unmatched junction nucleotides: 6. Looked up from germline, CDR1 is SEHNR and CDR2 is FQNEAQ (reference sequence). CDR3 in amino acids: CASSLSGLALNEQFF. Here the CDR3 DNA reads TGTGCCAGCAGCTTATCCGGACTAGCGCTGAATGAGCAGTTCTTC.

This clonotype was seen ten or more times. The V call is TRBV7-9, the J call TRBJ2-1; 9 nucleotides agree with TRBD1. The V gene's germline CDR1 is SEHNR and CDR2 FQNEAQ (reference sequence). After removal of 4 bases from V and 10 bases from J, the junction contained 8 bases not matched to a gene. This CDR3 is built from 14 residues. The CDR3 nucleotides are TGTGCCAGCAGCTCCGGGACAGGGATGTGGGAGCAGTTCTTC. It is translated as CASSSGTGMWEQFF.

This clonotype came up many times. This rearrangement joins TRBV5-1 to TRBJ2-7; D is ambiguous. The V and J ends lost 0 bases and 1 base respectively, with 8 bases between them. The CDR3 runs 14 residues. In germline, CDR1 is SGHRS, CDR2 YFSETQ. The CDR3 DNA reads as TGCGCCAGCAGCTTGGATACGGTTTCCTACGAGCAGTACTTC. This gives the protein CASSLDTVSYEQYF.